This is a list of T cell receptor beta chains from one sample in a study of cytomegalovirus exposure and HLA in healthy donors. TCRdb's table, derived via immunoSEQ multiplex PCR, lists solely in-frame clones and lacks some. The sample shows around 160,000 clones, approximately 79% of them seen only once. Sequences were obtained from PBMCs. The receptors derive from a man aged 45 to 65 in good health and CMV-seropositive. CDR3s include the opening cysteine and the closing phenylalanine or tryptophan. A D gene is named only where the DNA matches it firmly. Only part of the rows carry a size: once, few, many, or a class if the clone is expanded.

clone size,D gene,V gene,J gene,CDR3 DNA,CDR3 protein
-,-,TRBV7-9,TRBJ2-7,TGTGCCAGCAGCCCCCGAGACCTCACAGACTACGAGCAGTACTTC,CASSPRDLTDYEQYF
few,-,TRBV2,TRBJ2-7,TGTGCCAGCAGACAGGGCTCCTACGAGCAGTACTTC,CASRQGSYEQYF
-,TRBD2,TRBV13,TRBJ2-7,TGTGCCAGCAGCTATACTAGCGGGGGGGCCGCCTACGAGCAGTACTTC,CASSYTSGGAAYEQYF
-,TRBD2,TRBV10-1,TRBJ2-7,TGCGCCAGCAGTGAGTCCGGTCGGGGGGGGAAAGACGAGCAGTACTTC,CASSESGRGGKDEQYF
-,TRBD1,TRBV5-1,TRBJ1-5,TGCGCCAGCAGCTTGGACACGACAGGGAATCAGCCCCAGCATTTT,CASSLDTTGNQPQHF
-,TRBD1,TRBV7-2,TRBJ2-2,TGTGCCAGCAGCTTTATCCCACGAATGAGGGGGCCGAGCACCGGGGAGCTGTTTTTT,CASSFIPRMRGPSTGELFF
-,TRBD1,TRBV5-1,TRBJ2-1,TGCGCCAGCAGCTCCGGGACAGGGGGCGATGAGCAGTTCTTC,CASSSGTGGDEQFF
-,TRBD1,TRBV7-9,TRBJ1-1,TGTGCCAGCAGCTTAGGGGACAGGGAGAACACTGAAGCTTTCTTT,CASSLGDRENTEAFF
-,TRBD1,TRBV30,TRBJ1-2,TGTGCCTGGAGAGACAAGACCGGGACAGGGCCGAATGGCTACACCTTC,CAWRDKTGTGPNGYTF
once,TRBD1,TRBV19,TRBJ2-1,TGTGCCACCTCGACAGGGTACTATGAGCAGTTCTTC,CATSTGYYEQFF
-,-,TRBV6-1,TRBJ1-6,TGTGCCAGCACGATGGCTGTGGGCAATAATTCACCCCTCCACTTT,CASTMAVGNNSPLHF
-,TRBD1,TRBV6-6,TRBJ1-2,TGTGCCAGCAGTTATTTGGGACAGGGGTACGGCTACACCTTC,CASSYLGQGYGYTF
-,TRBD2,TRBV7-9,TRBJ2-5,TGTGCCAGCAGCTTATCGTGGGGGACTAGCCCAGAGACCCAGTACTTC,CASSLSWGTSPETQYF
-,TRBD1,TRBV5-1,TRBJ1-3,TGCGCCAGCAGCTTGGACTTCAGGGGGGATAACACCATATATTTT,CASSLDFRGDNTIYF
-,-,TRBV6-5,TRBJ1-1,TGTGCCAGCAGTTACTCCCAGGGGATGAACACTGAAGCTTTCTTT,CASSYSQGMNTEAFF
-,TRBD1,TRBV7-6,TRBJ1-6,TGTGCCAGCAGCTTAGCAACAGGGGGATATAATTCACCCCTCCACTTT,CASSLATGGYNSPLHF
few,TRBD2,TRBV28,TRBJ2-7,TGTGCCAGCAGTCTTAGCGGGGGCCGGAACTACGAGCAGTACTTC,CASSLSGGRNYEQYF
-,TRBD1,TRBV30,TRBJ2-1,TGTGCCTGGAGTGTACTTGACAGGGTTGGAGGAGCCAAAAATGAGCAGTTCTTC,CAWSVLDRVGGAKNEQFF